This T cell receptor beta chain appears in the sequencing data of a study of regulatory T cells in long-lasting Graves disease (dated by TCRdb to about 2021). With respect to the entire study: In the newly diagnosed Graves' disease group, patients had been taking antithyroid drugs for less than 3 months. Persistent Graves' disease patients were compared with newly diagnosed Graves' disease patients by peripheral blood TCR sequencing and RNA sequencing. The study took place in China and was registered as a clinical trial. TCR sequencing covered some 13 persistent and approximately 20 newly diagnosed Graves' disease patients, 33 samples in total. On the study overall, not on this receptor specifically: Compared with newly diagnosed patients, patients with persistent Graves' disease had lower TCR Shannon entropy and fewer highly expanded clones, which suggests clonal expansion. Peripheral blood alone was examined, since thyroid tissue, which constituted the primary lesion, could not be accessed. Preferential use of TRBV28, TRBJ1-2 and TRBJ2-5 was observed in persistent disease, whereas TRBV20-1 and TRBJ2-1 were favored in newly diagnosed disease. As a limitation, the authors acknowledged that the small sample size may reduce accuracy. Patients with persistent disease shared more public clonotypes (roughly 2,900) than newly diagnosed patients did (more than 900). Only the TCR beta chain was sequenced and analyzed.

This clonotype was observed many times. What this receptor recognizes is not known. No quality values exist for individual bases; no much larger clone is one base distant. Libraries were built with multiplex PCR. The listed sequencing device is Illumina HiSeq 4000. TCR beta libraries were built with iRepertoire HTBI primers and Arm-PCR amplification of CDR3 regions. PCR products were gel purified before sequencing. The published analysis was carried out like this. Gene usage analysis of CDR3 amino acid clonotypes relied on the approximately 60 TRBV and around 13 TRBJ segments identified across samples. COPE and FqMerger were used to merge the filtered high-quality paired reads into contigs. BLAST was used to align contigs to IMGT TRBV, TRBD and TRBJ reference genes, with CDR3 defined following IMGT. Highly expanded clones were defined as clonotypes with a frequency above 0.1%. Repertoire diversity was measured by Shannon entropy, and V-J evenness by the Gini coefficient. Clonotypes shared by more than one individual were considered public. TCRdb reran the public reads through fastp at Q25 and MiXCR, keeping productive beta chains. Rows with one shared CDR3 protein collapse into an entry with the most common genes and DNA. In this record, the V and J calls reflect TCRdb's handling and not the investigators' own analysis. The sample table contains hundreds of thousands of distinct CDR3 sequences; only one count was recorded for approximately 16% of them. Clones ranked in the top ten supply roughly 25% of the sample.

Looking up the germline V gene (reference sequence) yields CDR1 LGHDT and CDR2 YNNKEL. The CDR3 starts with the cysteine, ends with the phenylalanine, and has 13 residues. The sequence is cut down to CDR3 DNA, 39 bases in frame from base 1. Relative to germline, V is 0 bases shorter and J is 11 bases shorter, with 11 bases between their ends. Explained via the paper, the time point label denotes: newly diagnosed GD, antithyroid drugs for less than 3 months. For both TCR sequencing and RNA sequencing, RNA was extracted from PBMCs in TRIzol. Graves' disease was diagnosed according to American Thyroid Association guidelines. Patients for the study were recruited at an endocrinology department in Xi'an, China. Each patient gave about 9.1 milliliters of peripheral blood, collected in an EDTA anticoagulant tube. Ficoll Paque Plus density gradient separation was used to isolate PBMCs, and no further T cell sorting was performed. An Agilent 2100 Bioanalyzer and agarose gel were used to check RNA quality, while a NanoDrop 2000 measured RNA concentration.

This sample was also put to use in a study of T cells in Graves' hyperthyroidism and ophthalmopathy. The second source states: Graves' hyperthyroidism was defined as stable when no progression to ophthalmopathy occurred over 18 months of follow-up. The hyperthyroidism patients were between 18 and 65 years old and newly diagnosed, with a disease duration of less than 2 months. Any patient with an uncontrolled infection, another autoimmune disease, pregnancy or lactation was excluded. Diagnoses were established on the basis of clinical symptoms, serum thyroxine and TRAb, thyroid ultrasound, and orbital computed tomography. For the first round of RT-PCR on the TCR CDR3, the HTBI primer set was used together with the Qiagen OneStep RT-PCR kit. Blood samples also contained most of the expanded thyroid clonotypes (frequency above 0.001), which suggests that blood repertoires may reflect thyroid immune responses. In cross-validation, a model built on a 13 V-J signature told ophthalmopathy apart from stable hyperthyroidism with 87.88% sensitivity and 81% to 82% specificity, and in testing the same model reached 80%/75%. In validation, the model predicted progression to ophthalmopathy a median of roughly 6.5 months before onset, with approximately 68% sensitivity and almost 75% specificity. To identify TCR V-J signatures that set the groups apart, the researchers used a discovery cohort of roughly 100 patients, made up of 40 to 45 with Graves' ophthalmopathy and about 55 with stable Graves' hyperthyroidism. An independent validation cohort of around 19 hyperthyroidism patients and about 16 patients who later progressed to ophthalmopathy tested prospective prediction of ophthalmopathy. The approximately 100 discovery patients were divided at random into training and test sets in a 7:3 ratio. In several Graves' hyperthyroidism patients, the study also compared T-cell repertoires from thyroid tissue with T-cell repertoires from blood. After blood sampling, hyperthyroidism patients were treated with methimazole at a starting dose of 30 mg daily, and ophthalmopathy patients were treated with high-dose intravenous methylprednisolone. Libraries were constructed in a second round of multiplex PCR, after which size selection and purification were carried out. Paired-end sequencing of the libraries was performed with 100 bp reads on an Illumina HiSeq2000. SOAPnuke was used to process the raw data, throwing out any read that contained adapters or uncalled bases, had a mean Phred below 15, or lacked an exact constant-primer or identifier match. High-quality paired reads were merged using COPE v1.2.5, and each unique nucleotide sequence was defined as a clonotype. MiTCR v1.1 was used to align the clonotypes against IMGT TRBV, TRBD and TRBJ reference segments. Only V-J combinations with frequency above 0.0001, covering about 99% of repertoires, were analysed. A TCS score was defined as the ratio of F50 (clonal expansion) to E x V (chaos), with BLOSUM62-based TCRdist applied between CDR3 peptides within each V-J. Welch's t-statistics and random forest reduced around 510 V-J features to under 15, which were used in a naive Bayes classifier (R e1071). Sample size was not statistically predetermined, and investigators were not blinded to group allocation. The paper describes TCR Vbeta CDR3 sequencing of about 140 peripheral blood samples, made up of roughly 40 ophthalmopathy patients, 70 to 80 hyperthyroidism patients and about 17 progressor patients.

The source of this sequence is a woman aged 40-65 years with Graves disease. Donor details come from another sample of the same person, matched by shared clones. The sequencing here drew on peripheral blood mononuclear cells (PBMCs), taken at new diagnosis, from a patient treated with antithyroid drugs. The rearranged chain carries TRBV3-1 and TRBJ1-5, with the D gene not confidently named. The CDR3 amino acid sequence is: CASSQDPGTAQHF. The sequenced DNA: TGTGCCAGCAGCCAAGATCCGGGTACAGCCCAGCATTTT.